This entry features one T cell receptor beta chain sequence. Its antigen is currently unknown. This record comes from a study of Ad26.COV2.S vaccination and SARS-CoV-2 variants. TCRdb's copy holds only in-frame clones and misses some; the assay was immunoSEQ multiplex PCR. The sample has around 370,000 clones, 92% seen once. Overall study results and limits: Analyses that measured TCR breadth and depth may have underestimated total T cell responses. Vaccinees displayed broader spike-specific TCR repertoires than placebo recipients. Substantial post-vaccination breadth of spike-specific CD8+ and CD4+ T cell responses was reported. Similar non-spike TCR breadth was observed in recipients of vaccine and of placebo.

The sequencing used peripheral blood, collected after recovery from COVID-19. This receptor was identified in a human donor who had recovered from COVID-19.

CDR3 in amino acids: CASNPTGGVKLFF. DNA of the CDR3: TGCGCCAGCAATCCGACAGGTGGGGTAAAACTGTTTTTT. This chain uses TRBV23-1 with TRBJ1-4; D possibly corresponds to TRBD1 (6 bases). TRBV23-1 is known as an ORF, though its function is uncertain. The ends were cut back, 7 bases at V and 10 bases at J, with 16 bases in the middle. The CDR3 length is 13 residues.